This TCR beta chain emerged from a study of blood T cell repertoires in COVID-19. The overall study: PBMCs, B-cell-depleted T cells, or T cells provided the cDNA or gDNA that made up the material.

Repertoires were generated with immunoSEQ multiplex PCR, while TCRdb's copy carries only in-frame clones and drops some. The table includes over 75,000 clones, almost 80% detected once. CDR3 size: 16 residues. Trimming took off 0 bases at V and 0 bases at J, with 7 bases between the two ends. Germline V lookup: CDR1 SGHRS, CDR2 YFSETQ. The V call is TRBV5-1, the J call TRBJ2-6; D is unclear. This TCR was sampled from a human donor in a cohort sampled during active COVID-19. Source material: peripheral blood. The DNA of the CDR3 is TGCGCCAGCAGCTTGGGTTCCCTCTCTGGGGCCAACGTCCTGACTTTC. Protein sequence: CASSLGSLSGANVLTF.